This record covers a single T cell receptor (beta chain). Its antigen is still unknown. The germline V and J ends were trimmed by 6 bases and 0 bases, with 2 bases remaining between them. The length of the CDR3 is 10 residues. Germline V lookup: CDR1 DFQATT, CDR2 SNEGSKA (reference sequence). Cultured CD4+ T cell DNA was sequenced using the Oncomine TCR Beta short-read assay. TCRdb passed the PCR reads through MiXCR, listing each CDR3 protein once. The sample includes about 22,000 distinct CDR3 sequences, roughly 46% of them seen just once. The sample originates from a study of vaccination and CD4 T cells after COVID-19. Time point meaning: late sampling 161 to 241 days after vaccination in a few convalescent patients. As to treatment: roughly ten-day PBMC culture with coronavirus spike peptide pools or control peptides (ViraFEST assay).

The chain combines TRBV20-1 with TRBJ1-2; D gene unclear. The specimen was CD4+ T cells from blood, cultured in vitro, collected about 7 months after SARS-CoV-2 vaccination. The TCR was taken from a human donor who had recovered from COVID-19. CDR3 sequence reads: CSAANYGYTF. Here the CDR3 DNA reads TGCAGTGCGGCTAACTATGGCTACACCTTC.